Below are 21 T cell receptor beta chains sequenced from a single sample in a study of blood T cell repertoires in COVID-19. TCRdb keeps only in-frame clones here, not all; method: immunoSEQ multiplex PCR. Among 65,000 to 75,000 clones, roughly nine tenths were seen once, and the ten largest hold 4% to 5%. The sample taken for sequencing was peripheral blood. All receptors derive from a woman between 50 and 59 years old with active COVID-19.

This sequence joins TRBV5-5 and TRBJ2-1, with D tentatively TRBD1 (6 bases). The CDR3 contains 12 residues. CDR1 is SGHKS, CDR2 YYEKEE, per germline (reference sequence). V lost 2 bases and J lost 7, with 7 bases in between. DNA for the CDR3: TGTGCCAGCAGCTTACAGGGAAATGAGCAGTTCTTC. This sequence encodes CASSLQGNEQFF.

The V call is TRBV4-2, the J call TRBJ2-1, with D possibly matching TRBD2 (6 bases). Deletions cut 1 base from V and 14 bases from J, with 15 bases between. This CDR3 spans 13 amino acids. Germline CDR1 is LGHNA and CDR2 is YNFKEQ. The CDR3 DNA reads as TGTGCCAGCAGCCAAGGAGATCTAACGGGAGAGTTCTTC. Amino acid sequence: CASSQGDLTGEFF.

The chain uses TRBV5-5 and TRBJ2-7; TRBD1 aligns across 7 bases. Germline lookup yields CDR1 SGHKS and CDR2 YYEKEE (reference sequence). This CDR3 is 13 amino acids long. J lost 2 bases, V lost 4 bases, and 3 bases had no gene match. As DNA, the CDR3 is TGTGCCAGCAGCCGGACAGGAGCCTACGAGCAGTACTTC. As protein: CASSRTGAYEQYF.

The V call is TRBV10-3, the J call TRBJ1-6; D is uncertain. V gave up 4 bases and J gave up 9 bases, with 13 bases separating them. The germline gives CDR1 ENHRY, CDR2 SYGVKD. The CDR3 extends over 14 amino acids. CDR3 nucleotides: TGTGCCATCAGTGGGACTTCGGTGGGTTCACCCCTCCACTTT. Protein product: CAISGTSVGSPLHF.

The chain couples TRBV5-1 to TRBJ2-3; D is uncertain. This CDR3 comprises 14 residues. V lost 4 bases to trimming and J lost 3 bases, with 12 bases between them. Germline loops: CDR1 SGHRS, CDR2 YFSETQ. The CDR3 DNA is TGCGCCAGCAGCCCGGTGGAGAAAACAGATACGCAGTATTTT. This translates into CASSPVEKTDTQYF.

With respect to this clone: Other DNA sequences in the same sample also yield this CDR3. The chain has TRBV6-4 and TRBJ2-5, with TRBD1 matching over 7 bases. Trimming took 3 bases from V and 1 from J; bases not matched to a gene: 2. Germline lookup yields CDR1 MRHNA and CDR2 SNTAGT. CDR3 size: 14 residues. DNA of the CDR3: TGTGCCAGCAGTGAGGCAGGGGGCCAAGAGACCCAGTACTTC. It translates to CASSEAGGQETQYF.

The CDR3 coding sequence is TGTGCCAGTAGTCCAGGACAGGGTAAAGCTTTCTTT. It encodes CASSPGQGKAFF. The chain employs TRBV19 and TRBJ1-1; TRBD1 agrees at 8 bases. The trim removed 5 bases at V and 9 bases at J, leaving 5 bases unmatched. From germline, CDR1 is LNHDA and CDR2 SQIVND (reference sequence). The CDR3 is 12 amino acids.

The chain links TRBV12-2 to TRBJ2-5; TRBD1 is the table's D call and was not checked against the DNA. TRBV12-2 is assigned pseudogene status. This CDR3 contains 14 residues. The CDR3 loop reads CATTHDQGEETQYF. CDR3 coding DNA: TGTGCAACGACCCACGATCAGGGGGAAGAGACCCAGTACTTC.

The genes are TRBV6-5 and TRBJ1-1, with 8 positions matching TRBD1. The germline CDR1 and CDR2 sequences are MNHEY and SVGAGI. The CDR3 extends over 13 amino acids. With 8 bases clipped from V and 0 bases from J, the junction kept 2 bases outside the gene matches. The CDR3 reads CASWTGLNTEAFF. The CDR3 DNA follows: TGTGCCAGCTGGACAGGGTTGAACACTGAAGCTTTCTTT.

The chain employs TRBV3-1 (or the pseudogene TRBV3-2) and TRBJ1-6, with D unresolved. Germline V CDR1 and CDR2: LGHDT, YNNKEL (reference sequence). V was trimmed by 1 base and J by 6 bases, leaving 4 bases between them. This CDR3 spans 13 amino acids. DNA for the CDR3: TGTGCCAGCAGCCAAGTCTTTAATTCACCCCTCCACTTT. Residues: CASSQVFNSPLHF.

The gene calls are TRBV18 and TRBJ2-5; TRBD1 agrees at 8 bases. Per germline, CDR1 KGHSH and CDR2 LQKENI. Trimming removed 4 bases from V and 9 bases from J; junction bases left unmatched: 10. The CDR3 is made up of 14 amino acids. The CDR3 bases are TGTGCCAGCTCACAGGGACAGGAGGGTCGGGCCCAGTACTTC. Translating it yields CASSQGQEGRAQYF. Together with reference TRBV18 and TRBJ2-5, the CDR3 gives the full variable domain: NAGVMQNPRHLVRRRGQEARLRCSPMKGHSHVYWYRQLPEEGLKFMVYLQKENIIDESGMPKERFSAEFPKEGPSILRIQQVVRGDSAAYFCASSQGQEGRAQYFGPGTRLLVL.

The J gene is TRBJ1-1, the V gene TRBV18; TRBD1 agrees at 12 bases. Trimming removed 4 bases from V and 7 bases from J; junction bases left unmatched: 7. CDR3 length equals 15 residues. CDR1 is KGHSH and CDR2 is LQKENI in the germline V gene. CDR3 amino acids: CASSRGTGGLVEAFF. CDR3 DNA sequence: TGTGCCAGCTCACGAGGGACAGGGGGCTTGGTTGAAGCTTTCTTT.

The CDR3 here is CASSGTGTSGYNEQFF. The CDR3 DNA is TGTGCCAGCAGCGGGACCGGGACTAGCGGTTACAATGAGCAGTTCTTC. This chain links TRBV5-4 with TRBJ2-1; 11 bases align to TRBD2. This CDR3 contains 16 residues. V dropped 4 bases and J dropped 4; count of bases not matched to a gene: 7. Germline CDR1 SGHNT, CDR2 YYREEE (reference sequence). Full variable domain (rest looked up from reference TRBV5-4 and TRBJ2-1): ETGVTQSPTHLIKTRGQQVTLRCSSQSGHNTVSWYQQALGQGPQFIFQYYREEENGRGNFPPRFSGLQFPNYSSELNVNALELDDSALYLCASSGTGTSGYNEQFFGPGTRLTVL.

V gene TRBV2 combines with J gene TRBJ2-4; TRBD1 aligns across 9 bases. This CDR3 is 18 amino acids long. Losses at the gene ends were 9 bases for V and 0 bases for J; bases not matched to a gene: 15. Germline V gives CDR1 SNHLY, CDR2 FYNNEI. CDR3 loop: CASCRDRAAVLAKNIQYF. For the CDR3, the DNA is TGTGCCAGTTGCCGGGACAGGGCCGCCGTTCTAGCCAAAAACATTCAGTACTTC.

This chain uses TRBV9 with TRBJ2-1; 8 bases match TRBD2. In germline, CDR1 is SGDLS, CDR2 YYNGEE. Trimming cost V 3 bases and J 5 bases; bases outside gene matches: 7. CDR3 length equals 15 residues. The CDR3 nucleotides read TGTGCCAGCAGCGAACCGGGACTAGTAAACAATGAGCAGTTCTTC. Translation: CASSEPGLVNNEQFF.

The V call is TRBV5-1, the J call TRBJ2-1, with D maybe TRBD1 (5 bases). This CDR3 has 14 amino acids. The germline CDR1 and CDR2 sequences are SGHRS and YFSETQ. Trimming took off 1 base at V and 4 bases at J, with 9 bases between the two ends. CDR3: CASSLPGKYNEQFF. The CDR3 nucleotides read TGCGCCAGCAGCTTGCCAGGGAAATACAATGAGCAGTTCTTC.

The genes are TRBV19 and TRBJ1-2, with a weak D call TRBD1 (6 bases). Trimming removed 6 bases from V and 3 bases from J, with 11 bases in between. The CDR3 runs to 13 residues. Looked up from germline, CDR1 is LNHDA and CDR2 is SQIVND (reference sequence). CDR3 in DNA: TGTGCCAGTAGCTCGACAGGCTACTATGGCTACACCTTC. Amino acids: CASSSTGYYGYTF.

The chain is built from TRBV2 and TRBJ2-2; no clear D. In germline, CDR1 is SNHLY, CDR2 FYNNEI. V lost 7 bases, J lost 3 bases, and 12 bases lay in between. The CDR3 is made up of 14 amino acids. DNA of the CDR3: TGTGCCAGCAACATTCGATTGGACACCGGGGAGCTGTTTTTT. Its protein product is CASNIRLDTGELFF.

The rearrangement links TRBV30 to TRBJ1-4; 10 bases fit TRBD1. V lost 5 bases and J lost 7; bases outside the gene matches: 4. Germline CDR1 reads GTSNPN; CDR2 reads SVGIG (reference sequence). This CDR3 contains 13 residues. The CDR3 DNA sequence: TGTGCCTGGGCCCGGGACAGGGGTGAAAAACTGTTTTTT. Amino acids: CAWARDRGEKLFF.

The V and J genes are TRBV14 and TRBJ2-2, with D tentatively TRBD2 (6 bases). V dropped 4 bases and J dropped 1 base, with 13 bases sitting between them. Looked up from germline, CDR1 is SGHDN and CDR2 is FVKESK. The length of the CDR3 is 16 residues. CDR3 bases: TGTGCCAGCAGCCCCCGTTCGGGAGTGAACACCGGGGAGCTGTTTTTT. This gives the protein CASSPRSGVNTGELFF. Full variable domain (remainder filled in from reference TRBV14 and TRBJ2-2): EAGVTQFPSHSVIEKGQTVTLRCDPISGHDNLYWYRRVMGKEIKFLLHFVKESKQDESGMPNNRFLAERTGGTYSTLKVQPAELEDSGVYFCASSPRSGVNTGELFFGEGSRLTVL.

The CDR3 sequence: CASSLRRGNEKLFF. DNA of the CDR3: TGTGCCAGCAGTTTGCGCAGGGGAAACGAAAAACTGTTTTTT. J is TRBJ1-4 and V is TRBV27; TRBD1 is a possible D gene (6 bases). The CDR3 loop spans 14 amino acids. The ends were cut back, 3 bases at V and 8 bases at J, with 13 bases in the middle. Germline CDR1 and CDR2: MNHEY and SMNVEV (reference sequence).